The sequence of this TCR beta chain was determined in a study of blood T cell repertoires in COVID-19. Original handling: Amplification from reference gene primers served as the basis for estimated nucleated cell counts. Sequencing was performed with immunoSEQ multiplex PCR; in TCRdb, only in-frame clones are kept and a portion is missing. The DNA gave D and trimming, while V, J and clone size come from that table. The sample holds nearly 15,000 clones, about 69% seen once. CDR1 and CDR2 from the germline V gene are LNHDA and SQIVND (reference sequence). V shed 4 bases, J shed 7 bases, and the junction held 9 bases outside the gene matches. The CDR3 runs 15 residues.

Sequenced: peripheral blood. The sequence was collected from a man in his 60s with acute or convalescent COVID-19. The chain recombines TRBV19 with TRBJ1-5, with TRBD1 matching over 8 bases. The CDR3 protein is CASSTDRGGSQPQHF. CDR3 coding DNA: TGTGCCAGTAGTACCGACAGGGGCGGGTCACAGCCCCAGCATTTT.